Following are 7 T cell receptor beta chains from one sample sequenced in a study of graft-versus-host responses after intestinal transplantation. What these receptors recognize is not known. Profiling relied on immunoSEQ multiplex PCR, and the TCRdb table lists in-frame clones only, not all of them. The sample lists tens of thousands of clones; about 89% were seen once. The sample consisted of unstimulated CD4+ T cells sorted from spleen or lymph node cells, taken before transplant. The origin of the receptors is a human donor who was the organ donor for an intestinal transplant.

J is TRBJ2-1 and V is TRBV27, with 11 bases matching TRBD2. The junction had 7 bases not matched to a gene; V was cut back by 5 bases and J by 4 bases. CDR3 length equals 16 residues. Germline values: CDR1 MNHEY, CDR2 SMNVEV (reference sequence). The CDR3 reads CASSRFSGGGYNEQFF. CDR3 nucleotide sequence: TGTGCCAGCAGTCGATTTAGCGGGGGGGGATACAATGAGCAGTTCTTC.

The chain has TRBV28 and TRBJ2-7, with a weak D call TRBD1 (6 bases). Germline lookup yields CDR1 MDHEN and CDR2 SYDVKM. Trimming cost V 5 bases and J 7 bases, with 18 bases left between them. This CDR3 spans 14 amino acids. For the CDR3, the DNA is TGTGCCAGCAGTCCATCGCCCGGACAGCGTGAGCAGTACTTC. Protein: CASSPSPGQREQYF.

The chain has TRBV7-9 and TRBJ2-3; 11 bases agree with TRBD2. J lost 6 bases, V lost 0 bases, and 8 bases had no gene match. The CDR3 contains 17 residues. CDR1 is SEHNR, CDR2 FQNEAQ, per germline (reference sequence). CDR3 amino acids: CASSLAVAGGPGDTQYF. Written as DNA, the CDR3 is TGTGCCAGCAGCTTAGCCGTAGCGGGAGGGCCTGGGGATACGCAGTATTTT. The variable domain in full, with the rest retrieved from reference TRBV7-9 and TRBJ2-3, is DTGVSQNPRHKITKRGQNVTFRCDPISEHNRLYWYRQTLGQGPEFLTYFQNEAQLEKSRLLSDRFSAERPKGSFSTLEIQRTEQGDSAMYLCASSLAVAGGPGDTQYFGPGTRLTVL.

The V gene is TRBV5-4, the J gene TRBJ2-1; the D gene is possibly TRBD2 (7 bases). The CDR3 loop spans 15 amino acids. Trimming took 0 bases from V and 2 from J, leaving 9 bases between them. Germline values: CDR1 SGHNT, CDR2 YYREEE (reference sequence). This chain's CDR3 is CASSLGGGTYNEQFF. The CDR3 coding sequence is TGTGCCAGCAGCTTGGGGGGGGGCACCTACAATGAGCAGTTCTTC.

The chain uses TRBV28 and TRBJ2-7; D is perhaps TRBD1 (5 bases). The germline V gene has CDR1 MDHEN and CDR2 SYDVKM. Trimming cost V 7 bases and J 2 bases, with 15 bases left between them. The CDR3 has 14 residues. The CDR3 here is CASTKGGAAYEQYF. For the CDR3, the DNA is TGTGCCAGCACTAAAGGTGGGGCGGCCTACGAGCAGTACTTC.

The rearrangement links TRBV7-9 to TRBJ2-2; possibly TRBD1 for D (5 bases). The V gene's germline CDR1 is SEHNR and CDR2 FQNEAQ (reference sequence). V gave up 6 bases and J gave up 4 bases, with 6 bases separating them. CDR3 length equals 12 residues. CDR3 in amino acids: CASRGPTGELFF. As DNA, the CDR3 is TGTGCCAGCAGGGGGCCCACCGGGGAGCTGTTTTTT.

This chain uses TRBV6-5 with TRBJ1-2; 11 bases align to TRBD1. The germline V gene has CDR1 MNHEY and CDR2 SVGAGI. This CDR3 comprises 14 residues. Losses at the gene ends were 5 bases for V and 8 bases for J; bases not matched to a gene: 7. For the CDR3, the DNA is TGTGCCAGCAGTCGGGACAGGGGGATGTGGGGCTACACCTTC. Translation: CASSRDRGMWGYTF.